This passage covers 7 T cell receptor beta chains from one sample sequenced in a study of T cells in Graves' hyperthyroidism and ophthalmopathy. Using RNA transcripts as the source, TCR beta CDR3 regions were amplified. With the HTBI primer set, the TCR CDR3 went through a first round of RT-PCR. TCRdb re-called the multiplex PCR reads with MiXCR, one entry per CDR3 protein. The sample carries 250,000 or so distinct CDR3 sequences, about 15% recorded once. The sequenced sample consisted of blood. Receptor source: a woman aged 40 to 50 with Graves' hyperthyroidism that later progressed to Graves' ophthalmopathy.

This clonotype occurred many times. V gene TRBV27 combines with J gene TRBJ2-7, with D unresolved. This CDR3 has 13 amino acids. V dropped 3 bases and J dropped 5 bases, with 11 bases sitting between them. Germline V gene lookup returns CDR1 MNHEY and CDR2 SMNVEV (reference sequence). The CDR3 sequence: CASSFRGNHEQYF. The CDR3 DNA reads TGTGCCAGCAGTTTTCGAGGAAACCACGAGCAGTACTTC.

The chain couples TRBV18 to TRBJ2-1; 10 positions match TRBD2. V was clipped by 4 bases and J by 8 bases; unmatched bases: 11. The CDR3 has 16 amino acids. The germline CDR1 and CDR2 sequences are KGHSH and LQKENI. In DNA form, the CDR3 reads TGTGCCAGCTCACGGACTAGCGGAGTACCAGGCGATGAGCAGTTCTTC. The encoded protein is CASSRTSGVPGDEQFF. The whole variable domain, remainder taken from reference TRBV18 and TRBJ2-1, is NAGVMQNPRHLVRRRGQEARLRCSPMKGHSHVYWYRQLPEEGLKFMVYLQKENIIDESGMPKERFSAEFPKEGPSILRIQQVVRGDSAAYFCASSRTSGVPGDEQFFGPGTRLTVL.

In this sample, this clonotype turned up many times. V is TRBV5-1 and J is TRBJ2-3; D remains ambiguous. CDR3 size: 16 residues. Trimming cost V 5 bases and J 3 bases, with 19 bases left between them. Germline assignment: CDR1 SGHRS and CDR2 YFSETQ. The CDR3 here is CASSSTASAGTDTQYF. The CDR3 nucleotides read TGCGCCAGCAGTTCAACGGCAAGCGCCGGGACAGATACGCAGTATTTT. Full variable domain (outside the CDR3, taken from reference TRBV5-1 and TRBJ2-3): KAGVTQTPRYLIKTRGQQVTLSCSPISGHRSVSWYQQTPGQGLQFLFEYFSETQRNKGNFPGRFSGRQFSNSRSEMNVSTLELGDSALYLCASSSTASAGTDTQYFGPGTRLTVL.

This clonotype was counted at least ten times. The rearrangement joins TRBV6-2 or TRBV6-3 to TRBJ1-1; D gene ambiguous. The germline CDR1 and CDR2 sequences are MNHEY and SVGEGT. The CDR3 spans 15 residues. Trimming left V 6 bases short and J 0 bases short, with 14 bases between. The CDR3 region is CASRLGEIMNTEAFF. The CDR3 DNA sequence: TGTGCCAGCAGATTGGGCGAAATCATGAACACTGAAGCTTTCTTT.

In this sample, this clonotype turned up a few times. A much more abundant neighbour one base away suggests this may be a read error. The chain joins TRBV6-2 or TRBV6-3 to TRBJ2-1; D is possibly TRBD2 (7 bases). This CDR3 has 17 residues. The germline V gene encodes CDR1 MNHEY and CDR2 SVGEGT. V lost 7 bases to trimming and J lost 3 bases, with 22 bases between them. CDR3 nucleotide sequence: TGTGCCAGCACGGGGGGCTCAAGTCGTAGGGGCTACAATGAGCAGTTCTTC. It yields the protein CASTGGSSRRGYNEQFF.

This clonotype was counted at least ten times. The chain couples TRBV7-3 to TRBJ2-7; 7 positions agree with TRBD1. CDR3 length: 13 residues. V shed 3 bases and J 5 bases; nucleotides not matched to a gene: 4. Germline-derived CDR1 and CDR2 are SGHTA and FQGTGA. The CDR3 sequence is CASSFTGDHEQYF. The CDR3 DNA sequence: TGTGCCAGCAGCTTTACAGGGGATCACGAGCAGTACTTC. Combining the CDR3 with reference TRBV7-3 and TRBJ2-7 gives the whole variable domain GAGVSQTPSNKVTEKGKYVELRCDPISGHTALYWYRQSLGQGPEFLIYFQGTGAADDSGLPNDRFFAVRPEGSVSTLKIQRTERGDSAVYLCASSFTGDHEQYFGPGTRLTVT.

This clonotype was counted a few times. The chain employs TRBV14 and TRBJ2-1, with D tentatively TRBD1 (5 bases). CDR1 SGHDN and CDR2 FVKESK come from the germline V gene. With 0 bases removed from V and 0 bases from J, the gap between germline ends came to 18 bases. The CDR3 contains 19 residues. CDR3 amino acids: CASSQDRGALYSSYNEQFF. DNA for the CDR3: TGTGCCAGCAGCCAAGATAGGGGTGCTCTCTATAGCTCCTACAATGAGCAGTTCTTC.